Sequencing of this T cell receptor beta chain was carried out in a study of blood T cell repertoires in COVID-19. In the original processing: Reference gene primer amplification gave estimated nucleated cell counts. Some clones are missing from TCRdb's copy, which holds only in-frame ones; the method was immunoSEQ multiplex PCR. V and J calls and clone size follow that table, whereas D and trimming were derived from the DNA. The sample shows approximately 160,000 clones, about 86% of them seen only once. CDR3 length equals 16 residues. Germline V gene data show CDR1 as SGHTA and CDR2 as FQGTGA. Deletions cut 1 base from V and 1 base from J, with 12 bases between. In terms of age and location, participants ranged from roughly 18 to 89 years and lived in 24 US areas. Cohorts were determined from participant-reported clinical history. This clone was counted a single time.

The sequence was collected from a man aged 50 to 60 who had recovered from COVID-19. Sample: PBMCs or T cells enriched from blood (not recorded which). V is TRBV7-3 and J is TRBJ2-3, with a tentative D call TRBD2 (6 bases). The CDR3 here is CASSLSPGVRTDTQYF. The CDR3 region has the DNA TGTGCCAGCAGCTTAAGCCCGGGGGTACGCACAGATACGCAGTATTTT.